This T cell receptor beta chain was found in a study of vaccination and CD4 T cells after COVID-19. Cultured CD4+ T cell DNA was sequenced using the Oncomine TCR Beta short-read assay. DNA came from CD4+ T cells after culture. One entry per CDR3 protein, called by TCRdb with MiXCR from the PCR reads. The profile shows some 9,000 distinct CDR3 sequences, roughly 31% of them singletons. In this sample, this clonotype turned up a few times. Its antigen is currently unknown. Noted treatment: roughly 11-day PBMC culture with coronavirus spike peptide pools or control peptides (ViraFEST assay). The unexposed donor's CD4+ T cells were collected before the COVID-19 pandemic (2011-2018). The TCR sequence derives from a human donor in good health. The sequenced sample consisted of CD4+ T cells from blood, cultured in vitro.

The CDR3 here is CASSSLGAYGYTF. CDR3 DNA: TGTGCCAGCAGTTCCCTGGGGGCCTATGGCTACACCTTC. The chain carries TRBV28 and TRBJ1-2, with D possibly TRBD1 on 6 matching bases. The CDR3 is 13 amino acids. The V and J ends lost 4 bases and 4 bases respectively, with 10 bases between them. Germline CDR1 is MDHEN and CDR2 is SYDVKM.